The 9 T cell receptor beta chains presented below share a single source sample, sequenced in a study of T cell responses to AZD1222 COVID-19 vaccine. Sequencing was performed with immunoSEQ multiplex PCR; in TCRdb, only in-frame clones are kept and a portion is missing. The sample holds about 100,000 clones, roughly 90% seen once. Sequencing was performed on peripheral blood, taken on day 0 of AZD1222 vaccination. The receptors originated from an adult in good health.

J is TRBJ2-7 and V is TRBV6-2 or TRBV6-3; D not resolved. CDR3 length: 15 residues. The ends were cut back, 6 bases at V and 0 bases at J, with 15 bases in the middle. The V gene's germline CDR1 is MNHEY and CDR2 SVGEGT. The CDR3 nucleotides are TGTGCCAGCAGCAGAAGCACAGCGCTCTCCTACGAGCAGTACTTC. Translating gives CASSRSTALSYEQYF.

The gene calls are TRBV6-5 and TRBJ2-5; the match to TRBD1 covers 12 bases. The ends lost 5 bases at V and 5 bases at J; junction bases unmatched: 6. Germline V gene data show CDR1 as MNHEY and CDR2 as SVGAGI. The CDR3 is 15 residues long. The DNA for the CDR3 is TGTGCCAGCAGTCCCGGGACAGGGGGCTGGGAGACCCAGTACTTC. This gives the protein CASSPGTGGWETQYF.

The chain recombines TRBV12-3 or TRBV12-4 with TRBJ2-4; D is perhaps TRBD2 (6 bases). The CDR3 is 13 residues long. The V gene lost 7 bases and the J gene lost 6 bases, with 13 bases spanning the gap. The CDR3 coding sequence is TGTGCCAGCACCCCCGCGGGGCCAAACATTCAGTACTTC. Residues: CASTPAGPNIQYF.

V usage is TRBV7-9 and J usage is TRBJ1-2, with no clear D. The CDR3 covers 13 residues. Germline V gene lookup returns CDR1 SEHNR and CDR2 FQNEAQ (reference sequence). Trimming left V 5 bases short and J 4 bases short, with 11 bases between. CDR3 nucleotide sequence: TGTGCCAGCAGCCCTCGGGTAGGCTATGGCTACACCTTC. Protein: CASSPRVGYGYTF.

V is TRBV7-8 and J is TRBJ1-1; possible D gene TRBD1, 5 bases. The CDR3 covers 14 residues. V lost 5 bases, J lost 0 bases, and 10 bases lay in between. Per the germline V gene, CDR1 is SGHVS and CDR2 is FQNEAQ. In nucleotides, the CDR3 is TGTGCCAGCAGCCTACAGGCCATGAACACTGAAGCTTTCTTT. Amino acid sequence: CASSLQAMNTEAFF.

The CDR3 is CATSRWGSPLHF. The DNA for the CDR3 is TGTGCCACCAGCAGATGGGGATCACCCCTCCACTTT. The V call is TRBV15, the J call TRBJ1-6; D not resolved. V was shortened by 2 bases and J by 10 bases, with 6 bases between the two germline ends. The CDR3 covers 12 residues. Looked up from germline, CDR1 is LNHNV and CDR2 is YYDKDF (reference sequence).

The chain has TRBV9 and TRBJ2-7; TRBD1 is a possible D gene (7 bases). The CDR3 length is 13 residues. Trimming left V 3 bases short and J 5 bases short, with 12 bases between. Germline values: CDR1 SGDLS, CDR2 YYNGEE. CDR3 coding DNA: TGTGCCAGCAGCGCCTCAGGGGGGAACGAGCAGTACTTC. Translated, it gives CASSASGGNEQYF.

V is TRBV6-4 and J is TRBJ2-1; D is uncertain. Trimming removed 6 bases from V and 4 bases from J, with 4 bases in between. The CDR3 length is 11 residues. Germline V gene lookup returns CDR1 MRHNA and CDR2 SNTAGT. This chain's CDR3 is CASRRYNEQFF. The CDR3 coding sequence is TGTGCCAGCAGGAGGTACAATGAGCAGTTCTTC.

The chain has TRBV24-1 and TRBJ2-3; TRBD2 matches at 8 bases. The trim removed 5 bases at V and 1 base at J, leaving 10 bases unmatched. Germline CDR1 KGHDR, CDR2 SFDVKD. This CDR3 is built from 17 residues. CDR3 sequence (DNA): TGTGCCACCAGTGTCTCCCCCCGGGGGGGACGCACAGATACGCAGTATTTT. It yields the protein CATSVSPRGGRTDTQYF.